Here is one T cell receptor (beta chain) with its context. Its matching antigen is unknown. Looked up from germline, CDR1 is SQVTM and CDR2 is ANQGSEA. V dropped 3 bases and J dropped 0 bases, with 4 bases sitting between them. The CDR3 has 12 residues. Only in-frame clones appear in the TCRdb table, and some are missing; sequencing was by immunoSEQ multiplex PCR. Of 60,000 to 75,000 clones in the sample, 60% to 85% were seen once. The data originate from a study of T cell responses to AZD1222 COVID-19 vaccine. Study-wide results and caveats: Reports say nearly half of spike-specific TCRs go after unmutated variant regions. Among vaccine-associated CD4 TCRs, coverage spanned spike, with dominance at 160-218 and 743-854. None of the repertoires were sampled until the peak T cell response had passed. Most donors were white British and more were female, and clonal diversity was possibly underestimated.

The clonotype comes from an adult who received the AZD1222 COVID-19 vaccine. The V call is TRBV29-1, the J call TRBJ2-3; D gene ambiguous. Sequencing was performed on peripheral blood, taken 28 days after the second AZD1222 dose. The CDR3 region is CSVDPSTDTQYF. The DNA for the CDR3 is TGCAGCGTTGATCCTAGCACAGATACGCAGTATTTT.